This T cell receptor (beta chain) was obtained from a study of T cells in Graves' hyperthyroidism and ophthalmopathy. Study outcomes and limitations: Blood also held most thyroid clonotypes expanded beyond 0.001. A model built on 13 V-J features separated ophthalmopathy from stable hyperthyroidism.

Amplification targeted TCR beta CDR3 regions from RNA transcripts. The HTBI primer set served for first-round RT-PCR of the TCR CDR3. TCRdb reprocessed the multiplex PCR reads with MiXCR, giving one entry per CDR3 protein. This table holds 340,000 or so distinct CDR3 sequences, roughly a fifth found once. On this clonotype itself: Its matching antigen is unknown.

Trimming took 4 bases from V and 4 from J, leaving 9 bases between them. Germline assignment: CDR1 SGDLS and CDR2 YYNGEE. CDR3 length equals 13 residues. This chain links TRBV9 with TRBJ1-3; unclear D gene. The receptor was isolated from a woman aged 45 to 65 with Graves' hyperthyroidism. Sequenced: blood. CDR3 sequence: CASSKVRGNTIYF. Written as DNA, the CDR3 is TGTGCCAGCAGCAAAGTACGAGGAAACACCATATATTTT. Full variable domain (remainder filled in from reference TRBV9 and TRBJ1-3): DSGVTQTPKHLITATGQRVTLRCSPRSGDLSVYWYQQSLDQGLQFLIQYYNGEERAKGNILERFSAQQFPDLHSELNLSSLELGDSALYFCASSKVRGNTIYFGEGSWLTVV.